These 26 T cell receptor beta chains were sequenced from one sample in a study of T cell changes during pregnancy in multiple sclerosis. The data were produced by immunoSEQ multiplex PCR, yet TCRdb's version contains in-frame clones alone and is incomplete. The profile shows about 68,000 clones, just over 90% of them singletons. Material: peripheral blood, obtained in the second trimester of pregnancy. These TCRs come from a female donor in good health, enrolled as a control in a pregnancy study.

This chain uses TRBV28 with TRBJ1-5; the match to TRBD1 covers 12 bases. CDR1 MDHEN and CDR2 SYDVKM come from the germline V gene. Trimming removed 11 bases from V and 2 bases from J; junction bases left unmatched: 1. This CDR3 is built from 13 residues. In nucleotides, the CDR3 is TGTGCCGGGACAGGGGGCGGCAATCAGCCCCAGCATTTT. It is translated as CAGTGGGNQPQHF.

CDR3 DNA: TGTGCCAGCAGTTGGGGGGAGGGGAATGAGCAGTTCTTC. Translating gives CASSWGEGNEQFF. This chain connects TRBV28 to TRBJ2-1; the match to TRBD2 covers 7 bases. Looked up from germline, CDR1 is MDHEN and CDR2 is SYDVKM. Trimming cost V 4 bases and J 7 bases; bases outside gene matches: 4. The CDR3 spans 13 residues.

V usage is TRBV6-1 and J usage is TRBJ2-3, with D possibly being TRBD2 (5 bases). The CDR3 contains 13 residues. Germline loops: CDR1 MNHNS, CDR2 SASEGT. V lost 6 bases and J 4 bases, leaving 11 bases between the germline ends. CDR3 sequence: CASRRVGPDTQYF. CDR3 in DNA: TGTGCCAGCAGGAGGGTGGGCCCAGATACGCAGTATTTT.

The V gene is TRBV7-3, the J gene TRBJ2-1; possibly TRBD2 for D (6 bases). The CDR3 totals 17 residues. Germline V gene sequence: CDR1 SGHTA, CDR2 FQGTGA. V lost 2 bases and J lost 7, with 21 bases in between. The CDR3: CASSLRPGVVSGNEQFF. For the CDR3, the DNA is TGTGCCAGCAGCTTACGGCCGGGAGTAGTAAGTGGGAATGAGCAGTTCTTC.

The V and J genes are TRBV9 and TRBJ1-1; D uncertain. The germline V and J ends were trimmed by 7 bases and 1 base, with 11 bases remaining between them. CDR1 and CDR2 (germline): SGDLS, YYNGEE. This CDR3 spans 13 amino acids. The CDR3 reads CASAKEGNTEAFF. The CDR3 nucleotides are TGTGCCAGCGCCAAGGAGGGGAACACTGAAGCTTTCTTT.

The chain is built from TRBV19 and TRBJ2-7; unclear D gene. This CDR3 region has 13 residues. The V gene lost 6 bases and the J gene lost 5 bases, with 14 bases spanning the gap. CDR1 is LNHDA and CDR2 is SQIVND in the germline V gene (reference sequence). Here the CDR3 DNA reads TGTGCCAGTAGCCTGGAGCTACCGGACGAGCAGTACTTC. It is translated as CASSLELPDEQYF.

In its sample, this clone was seen a few times. The chain has TRBV7-9 and TRBJ2-2; D is ambiguous. CDR1 is SEHNR and CDR2 is FQNEAQ in the germline V gene (reference sequence). The CDR3 is 12 residues long. Trimming shortened V by 6 bases and J by 4 bases, and 6 bases separated the two germline ends. CDR3 protein: CASRSITGELFF. The CDR3 DNA follows: TGTGCCAGCAGGAGTATCACCGGGGAGCTGTTTTTT. The whole variable domain, filled in from reference TRBV7-9 and TRBJ2-2, reads DTGVSQNPRHKITKRGQNVTFRCDPISEHNRLYWYRQTLGQGPEFLTYFQNEAQLEKSRLLSDRFSAERPKGSFSTLEIQRTEQGDSAMYLCASRSITGELFFGEGSRLTVL.

CDR3 region: CASSPAGGAFGRGPYEQYF. The CDR3 bases are TGTGCCAGCAGTCCGGCGGGGGGGGCGTTTGGGCGGGGACCCTACGAGCAGTACTTC. J is TRBJ2-7 and V is TRBV27; TRBD2 matches at 9 bases. V gave up 5 bases and J gave up 2 bases; unmatched junction bases: 19. Germline V gives CDR1 MNHEY, CDR2 SMNVEV (reference sequence). The CDR3 spans 19 residues.

The rearrangement links TRBV6-1 to TRBJ2-3; D is perhaps TRBD1 (5 bases). CDR3 size: 15 residues. V dropped 0 bases and J dropped 4 bases, with 11 bases sitting between them. Germline V CDR1 and CDR2: MNHNS, SASEGT. Written as DNA, the CDR3 is TGTGCCAGCAGTGAAGCGCTTCAGGGCCCAGATACGCAGTATTTT. Protein: CASSEALQGPDTQYF.

This chain links TRBV7-2 with TRBJ2-3; 12 bases map to TRBD2. Germline trimming cut 3 bases from V and 1 base from J; bases unmatched to any gene: 5. This CDR3 has 17 amino acids. CDR1 and CDR2 (germline): SGHTA, FQGNSA. The CDR3 spells CASSFSSGGAGTDTQYF. For the CDR3, the DNA is TGTGCCAGCAGCTTCTCTAGCGGGGGGGCGGGCACAGATACGCAGTATTTT.

The chain uses TRBV6-5 and TRBJ2-7; 9 positions agree with TRBD1. Per germline, CDR1 MNHEY and CDR2 SVGAGI. The CDR3 totals 14 residues. Losses at the gene ends were 5 bases for V and 3 bases for J; bases not matched to a gene: 5. The CDR3 nucleotides read TGTGCCAGCAGTACCAGACAGGGGGGCTACGAGCAGTACTTC. Amino acid sequence: CASSTRQGGYEQYF.

The chain has TRBV4-1 and TRBJ1-4; 7 nucleotides align to TRBD1. Germline V gene sequence: CDR1 MGHRA, CDR2 YSYEKL. Trimming removed 4 bases from V and 6 bases from J; junction bases left unmatched: 11. This CDR3 is built from 16 residues. CDR3 nucleotide sequence: TGCGCCAGCAGCCCTCAACAGGGGAAGGGTGATGAAAAACTGTTTTTT. It codes for CASSPQQGKGDEKLFF.

This chain links TRBV5-1 with TRBJ2-7; tentative D call: TRBD1 (6 bases). The CDR3 totals 15 residues. From germline, CDR1 is SGHRS and CDR2 YFSETQ. Trimming left V 4 bases short and J 3 bases short, with 17 bases between. The CDR3 region is CASSIDRPIFYEQYF. CDR3 bases: TGCGCCAGCAGCATAGACAGGCCCATTTTCTACGAGCAGTACTTC.

The J gene is TRBJ2-1, the V gene TRBV7-2; TRBD2 matches at 15 bases. V trimming: 11 bases; J trimming: 5 bases; junction bases outside the gene matches: 4. The germline V gene has CDR1 SGHTA and CDR2 FQGNSA. This CDR3 comprises 14 residues. The CDR3 nucleotides read TGTGCCTGTGGACTAGCGGGAGGGAACAATGAGCAGTTCTTC. Its protein is CACGLAGGNNEQFF.

This clone was seen a single time. V is TRBV11-2 and J is TRBJ1-2; D is possibly TRBD1 (5 bases). V gave up 5 bases and J gave up 2 bases, with 9 bases separating them. The CDR3 runs 13 residues. Germline V gives CDR1 SGHAT, CDR2 FQNNGV. For the CDR3, the DNA is TGTGCCAGCAGCCCGGGACTGAACTATGGCTACACCTTC. Its protein product is CASSPGLNYGYTF.

The chain employs TRBV7-9 and TRBJ2-2; weak D call: TRBD1 (6 bases). The CDR3 sequence is 17 residues long. The germline CDR1 and CDR2 sequences are SEHNR and FQNEAQ (reference sequence). V was cut by 3 bases and J by 1 base, with 15 bases left in between. The CDR3 loop is CASSFGSGTMNTGELFF. DNA of the CDR3: TGTGCCAGCAGCTTCGGCTCTGGGACAATGAACACCGGGGAGCTGTTTTTT.

The V call is TRBV5-4, the J call TRBJ2-1; D unclear. The CDR3 contains 14 residues. CDR1 and CDR2 (germline): SGHNT, YYREEE (reference sequence). The V gene lost 0 bases and the J gene lost 5 bases, with 9 bases spanning the gap. The CDR3 loop is CASSLAQVNNEQFF. The CDR3 bases are TGTGCCAGCAGCTTGGCCCAGGTGAACAATGAGCAGTTCTTC.

The chain couples TRBV19 to TRBJ1-1; no definite D call. Per the germline V gene, CDR1 is LNHDA and CDR2 is SQIVND (reference sequence). V was trimmed by 8 bases and J by 4 bases, leaving 17 bases between them. The CDR3 extends over 14 amino acids. The CDR3 is CASQWVSEGTEAFF. Here the CDR3 DNA reads TGTGCCAGTCAATGGGTCTCGGAGGGCACTGAAGCTTTCTTT.

The V call is TRBV30, the J call TRBJ2-5; D unclear. V lost 4 bases and J 0 bases, leaving 6 bases between the germline ends. The germline CDR1 and CDR2 sequences are GTSNPN and SVGIG (reference sequence). The CDR3 consists of 12 residues. As DNA, the CDR3 is TGTGCCTGGACCCGGGACCAAGAGACCCAGTACTTC. Translating it yields CAWTRDQETQYF.

This rearrangement joins TRBV11-2 to TRBJ1-6; maybe TRBD1 (6 bases). V was cut by 5 bases and J by 9 bases, with 29 bases left in between. Germline lookup yields CDR1 SGHAT and CDR2 FQNNGV. This CDR3 comprises 19 residues. This CDR3 is CASSPHRENWTSLGSPLHF. CDR3 nucleotides: TGTGCCAGCAGCCCCCACAGGGAAAATTGGACCTCCCTAGGTTCACCCCTCCACTTT.

This rearrangement joins TRBV6-1 to TRBJ2-3; perhaps TRBD1 as D (5 bases). Germline assignment: CDR1 MNHNS and CDR2 SASEGT. There are 13 residues in the CDR3. The V end was cut by 5 bases, the J end by 2 bases, with 8 bases between. This chain's CDR3 is CASSSDITDTQYF. The DNA for the CDR3 is TGTGCCAGCAGTTCGGACATCACAGATACGCAGTATTTT.

The chain couples TRBV27 to TRBJ2-2, with 10 positions matching TRBD1. Germline loops: CDR1 MNHEY, CDR2 SMNVEV (reference sequence). The V gene end was trimmed by 5 bases and the J gene end by 6 bases; junction bases not matched to a gene: 12. The CDR3 is 17 residues long. CDR3 region: CASSSIGTGVLSGELFF. The CDR3 region has the DNA TGTGCCAGCAGTAGCATAGGGACAGGGGTTTTATCCGGGGAGCTGTTTTTT.

V usage is TRBV27 and J usage is TRBJ2-3, with D hard to call. Germline values: CDR1 MNHEY, CDR2 SMNVEV (reference sequence). The length of the CDR3 is 13 residues. Deletions cut 3 bases from V and 4 bases from J, with 8 bases between. The CDR3 coding sequence is TGTGCCAGCAGTTTGGAGAGTGCAGATACGCAGTATTTT. It translates to CASSLESADTQYF.

V is TRBV30 and J is TRBJ1-1; D not certain. The CDR3 runs 13 residues. Germline CDR1 and CDR2: GTSNPN and SVGIG (reference sequence). V lost 0 bases, J lost 3 bases, and 8 bases lay in between. CDR3 amino acids: CAWSVQKHTEAFF. In DNA form, the CDR3 reads TGTGCCTGGAGTGTACAGAAGCACACTGAAGCTTTCTTT.

The chain has TRBV5-6 and TRBJ2-1; 10 bases fit TRBD1. The CDR3 runs 14 residues. Germline-derived CDR1 and CDR2 are SGHDT and YYEEEE. The ends lost 7 bases at V and 7 bases at J; junction bases unmatched: 8. The CDR3 DNA reads as TGTGCCAGCGACAGGGGGCGAGGGGGGAATGAGCAGTTCTTC. Its protein product is CASDRGRGGNEQFF.

V gene TRBV11-3 combines with J gene TRBJ2-5, with 7 bases lining up with TRBD2. V lost 1 base and J lost 0; bases outside the gene matches: 14. This CDR3 comprises 19 residues. CDR1 and CDR2 (germline): SGHNT, YENEEA. The DNA for the CDR3 is TGTGCCAGCAGCTTAGGTGCGGGGCTAGCGGATTCGTACCAAGAGACCCAGTACTTC. Translating it yields CASSLGAGLADSYQETQYF.